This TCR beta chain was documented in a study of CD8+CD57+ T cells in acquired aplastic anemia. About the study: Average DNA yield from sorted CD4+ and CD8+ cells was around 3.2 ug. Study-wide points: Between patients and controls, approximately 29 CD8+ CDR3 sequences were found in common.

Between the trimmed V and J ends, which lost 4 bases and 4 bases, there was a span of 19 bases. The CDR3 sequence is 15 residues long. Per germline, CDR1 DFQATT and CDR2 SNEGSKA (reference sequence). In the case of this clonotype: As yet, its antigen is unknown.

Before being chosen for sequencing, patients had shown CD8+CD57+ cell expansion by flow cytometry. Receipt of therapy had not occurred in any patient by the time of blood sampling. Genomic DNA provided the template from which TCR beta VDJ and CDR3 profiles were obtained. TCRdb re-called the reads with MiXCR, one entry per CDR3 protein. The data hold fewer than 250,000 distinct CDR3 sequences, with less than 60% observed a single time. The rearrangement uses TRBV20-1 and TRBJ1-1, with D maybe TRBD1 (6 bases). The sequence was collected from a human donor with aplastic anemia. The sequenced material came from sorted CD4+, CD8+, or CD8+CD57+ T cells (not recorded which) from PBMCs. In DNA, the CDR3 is TGCAGTGCTACCGAAGGACGGGGGGCAGGCACTGAAGCTTTCTTT. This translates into CSATEGRGAGTEAFF.